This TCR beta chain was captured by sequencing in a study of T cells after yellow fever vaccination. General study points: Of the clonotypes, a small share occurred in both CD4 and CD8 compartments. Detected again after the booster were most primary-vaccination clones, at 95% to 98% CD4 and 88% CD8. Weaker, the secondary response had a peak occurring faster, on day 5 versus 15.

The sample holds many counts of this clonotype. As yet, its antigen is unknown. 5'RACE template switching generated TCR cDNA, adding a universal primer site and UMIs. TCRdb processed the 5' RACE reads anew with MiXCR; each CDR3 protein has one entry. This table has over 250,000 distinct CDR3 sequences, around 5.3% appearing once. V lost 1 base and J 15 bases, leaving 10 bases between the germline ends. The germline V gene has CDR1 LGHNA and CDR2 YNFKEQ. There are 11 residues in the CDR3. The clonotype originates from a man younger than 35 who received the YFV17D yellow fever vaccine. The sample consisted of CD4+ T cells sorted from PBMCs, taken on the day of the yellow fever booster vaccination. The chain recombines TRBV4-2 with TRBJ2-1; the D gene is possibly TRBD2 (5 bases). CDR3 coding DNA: TGTGCCAGCAGCCAAGTGTCTAGCTGGTTCTTC. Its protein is CASSQVSSWFF.